The text below deals with one T cell receptor (beta chain). Both 60 Vbeta primers and 13 Jbeta primers went into the PCR. The method was immunoSEQ multiplex PCR; TCRdb's version includes in-frame clones alone and lacks a portion of them. Here the sample spans roughly 190,000 clones, approximately 79% being singletons. The length of the CDR3 is 15 residues. CDR1 and CDR2 (germline): SGHTA, FQGNSA. Trimming took 4 bases from V and 4 from J, leaving 16 bases between them. These data are taken from a study of cytomegalovirus exposure and HLA in healthy donors. The chain couples TRBV7-2 to TRBJ1-2; D may be TRBD1 (6 bases). The TCR originated in a girl between 5 and 17 years old in good health and CMV-seropositive. The sequencing input was PBMCs. The CDR3, as DNA: TGTGCCAGCAGCTCCGGGACACTCTGGCGCTATGGCTACACCTTC. The encoded protein is CASSSGTLWRYGYTF.